Following are 24 T cell receptor beta chains from one sample sequenced in a study of blood T cell repertoires in COVID-19. Clones were read by immunoSEQ multiplex PCR, and TCRdb kept only the in-frame ones, dropping some. This table has tens of thousands of clones, less than 85% appearing once. The sequencing sample was made of peripheral blood. These receptors were taken from a woman of 80 years or more with acute or convalescent COVID-19.

The V and J genes are TRBV3-1 (or the pseudogene TRBV3-2) and TRBJ2-5; TRBD2 might be the D (6 bases). This CDR3 spans 15 amino acids. Germline loops: CDR1 LGHDT, CDR2 YNNKEL (reference sequence). Trimming took off 0 bases at V and 1 base at J, with 9 bases between the two ends. The CDR3 nucleotides are TGTGCCAGCAGCCAAGACGGAGGGTTCCAAGAGACCCAGTACTTC. Translating gives CASSQDGGFQETQYF.

The chain carries TRBV10-3 and TRBJ2-2; 7 nucleotides line up with TRBD1. Germline trimming cut 8 bases from V and 4 bases from J; bases unmatched to any gene: 7. There are 14 residues in the CDR3. Germline V CDR1 and CDR2: ENHRY, SYGVKD. The CDR3 reads CAIRRGPGTGELFF. CDR3 bases: TGTGCCATCCGAAGGGGGCCGGGCACCGGGGAGCTGTTTTTT.

This clone was seen a single time. The chain recombines TRBV30 with TRBJ1-1; 8 positions match TRBD1. This CDR3 has 16 residues. Germline CDR1 GTSNPN, CDR2 SVGIG (reference sequence). V dropped 0 bases and J dropped 4; count of bases not matched to a gene: 10. The CDR3 region is CAWSVRWTGSSTEAFF. The CDR3 DNA follows: TGTGCCTGGAGTGTACGTTGGACAGGGTCGTCCACTGAAGCTTTCTTT.

The table lists this clone with a count of one. The chain couples TRBV19 to TRBJ2-5; 11 bases are a match to TRBD2. CDR1 and CDR2 (germline): LNHDA, SQIVND (reference sequence). The CDR3 extends over 16 amino acids. With V trimmed by 4 bases and J by 5 bases, 9 bases remained unmatched. The CDR3 sequence: CASSRLLAGDRETQYF. CDR3 bases: TGTGCCAGTAGTAGGTTACTAGCGGGAGATAGGGAGACCCAGTACTTC.

V usage is TRBV29-1 and J usage is TRBJ1-1, with TRBD1 matching 7 bases. This CDR3 spans 13 amino acids. J lost 0 bases, V lost 7 bases, and 5 bases had no gene match. Germline V gene lookup returns CDR1 SQVTM and CDR2 ANQGSEA. The CDR3 DNA reads as TGCAGCGGTGGACAGGTGATGAACACTGAAGCTTTCTTT. It encodes CSGGQVMNTEAFF.

This chain connects TRBV18 to TRBJ1-2; 8 nucleotides align to TRBD1. V lost 8 bases and J lost 4; bases outside the gene matches: 6. Germline V gene lookup returns CDR1 KGHSH and CDR2 LQKENI. The CDR3 sequence is 13 residues long. CDR3 region: CASAIDRGYGYTF. CDR3 in DNA: TGTGCCAGCGCAATCGACAGGGGCTATGGCTACACCTTC. Variable domain in full (rest from reference TRBV18 and TRBJ1-2): NAGVMQNPRHLVRRRGQEARLRCSPMKGHSHVYWYRQLPEEGLKFMVYLQKENIIDESGMPKERFSAEFPKEGPSILRIQQVVRGDSAAYFCASAIDRGYGYTFGSGTRLTVV.

V is TRBV7-6 and J is TRBJ1-6; 10 bases match TRBD1. Losses at the gene ends were 5 bases for V and 7 bases for J; bases not matched to a gene: 5. Germline CDR1 and CDR2: SGHVS and FNYEAQ. CDR3 length equals 15 residues. The CDR3 protein is CASSVGQGNNSPLHF. The CDR3 DNA reads as TGTGCCAGCAGCGTGGGACAGGGGAACAATTCACCCCTCCACTTT.

The rearrangement uses TRBV6-5 and TRBJ1-2, with D hard to call. This CDR3 is built from 15 residues. CDR1 is MNHEY, CDR2 SVGAGI, per germline. V was pared by 0 bases and J by 5 bases, with 13 bases between. CDR3: CASSYSEGWEYGYTF. CDR3 bases: TGTGCCAGCAGTTACTCCGAGGGTTGGGAGTATGGCTACACCTTC.

This sequence joins TRBV10-3 and TRBJ2-6, with 14 bases aligning to TRBD2. V lost 10 bases and J lost 4; bases outside the gene matches: 9. This CDR3 has 17 residues. The germline CDR1 and CDR2 sequences are ENHRY and SYGVKD. The CDR3 bases are TGTGCCACCAGGGGGACTAGCGGGAGTCCCGGGGCCAACGTCCTGACTTTC. This sequence encodes CATRGTSGSPGANVLTF.

This sequence joins TRBV12-3 or TRBV12-4 and TRBJ1-2; D is perhaps TRBD1 (6 bases). The CDR3 loop spans 13 amino acids. The germline V and J ends were trimmed by 3 bases and 6 bases, with 11 bases remaining between them. The chain's CDR3 is CASSFLQGNGYTF. CDR3 nucleotide sequence: TGTGCCAGCAGTTTCCTACAGGGTAATGGCTACACCTTC.

This chain joins TRBV7-8 and TRBJ2-1, with D possibly being TRBD1 (6 bases). V was cut by 5 bases and J by 9 bases, with 11 bases left in between. The CDR3 spans 12 residues. Germline lookup yields CDR1 SGHVS and CDR2 FQNEAQ. In nucleotides, the CDR3 is TGTGCCAGCAGCGAGAGCAGGGGTGAGCAGTTCTTC. Protein sequence: CASSESRGEQFF. Combining the CDR3 with reference TRBV7-8 and TRBJ2-1 gives the whole variable domain GAGVSQSPRYKVAKRGQDVALRCDPISGHVSLFWYQQALGQGPEFLTYFQNEAQLDKSGLPSDRFFAERPEGSVSTLKIQRTQQEDSAVYLCASSESRGEQFFGPGTRLTVL.

This sequence joins TRBV6-6 and TRBJ2-7, with 9 bases lining up with TRBD2. Germline V CDR1 and CDR2: MNHNY, SVGAGI (reference sequence). V lost 5 bases, J lost 1 base, and 0 bases stayed unmatched. The length of the CDR3 is 13 residues. The CDR3 DNA reads as TGTGCCAGCAGTACTAGCGGGTCCTACGAGCAGTACTTC. Protein product: CASSTSGSYEQYF.

The rearrangement uses TRBV11-1 and TRBJ2-3; 11 bases are shared with TRBD2. The CDR3 covers 15 residues. Germline trimming cut 2 bases from V and 3 bases from J; bases unmatched to any gene: 1. The germline CDR1 and CDR2 sequences are SGHAT and FQDESV (reference sequence). The CDR3 reads CASSLTSGRTDTQYF. Here the CDR3 DNA reads TGTGCCAGCAGCTTAACTAGCGGGAGAACAGATACGCAGTATTTT.

The rearrangement links TRBV6-4 to TRBJ1-1; a weak D match, TRBD1 (5 bases). The germline V and J ends were trimmed by 5 bases and 0 bases, with 13 bases remaining between them. This CDR3 is 15 amino acids long. Germline assignment: CDR1 MRHNA and CDR2 SNTAGT. CDR3 in DNA: TGTGCCAGCAGTCGGGGGGGGGATATGAACACTGAAGCTTTCTTT. It encodes CASSRGGDMNTEAFF.

This chain links TRBV2 with TRBJ2-7; D call uncertain. Germline assignment: CDR1 SNHLY and CDR2 FYNNEI. V shed 2 bases and J shed 2 bases, with 13 bases lying between them. The CDR3 length is 15 residues. DNA of the CDR3: TGTGCCAGCAGTGAAAAGCCATTTAACGCCTACGAGCAGTACTTC. Amino acid sequence: CASSEKPFNAYEQYF.

The chain employs TRBV27 and TRBJ2-7, with TRBD1 matching 8 bases. V lost 5 bases and J lost 5; bases outside the gene matches: 8. The CDR3 sequence is 14 residues long. The germline gives CDR1 MNHEY, CDR2 SMNVEV (reference sequence). The CDR3 bases are TGTGCCAGCAGTCCACGTCAGGGGGCACACGAGCAGTACTTC. This gives the protein CASSPRQGAHEQYF.

The chain joins TRBV30 to TRBJ2-5; TRBD1 might be the D (6 bases). Germline V gene data show CDR1 as GTSNPN and CDR2 as SVGIG (reference sequence). V gave up 0 bases and J gave up 6 bases, with 14 bases separating them. The CDR3 sequence is 14 residues long. The CDR3: CAWSVPGAGKTQYF. CDR3 coding DNA: TGTGCCTGGAGTGTACCAGGGGCTGGGAAGACCCAGTACTTC. The full variable domain, its missing parts supplied by reference TRBV30 and TRBJ2-5, is SQTIHQWPATLVQPVGSPLSLECTVEGTSNPNLYWYRQAAGRGLQLLFYSVGIGQISSEVPQNLSASRPQDRQFILSSKKLLLSDSGFYLCAWSVPGAGKTQYFGPGTRLLVL.

The CDR3 DNA reads as TGCGCCAGCAGCTTGGCAGGGCCCGAATACACTGAAGCTTTCTTT. It specifies CASSLAGPEYTEAFF. This rearrangement joins TRBV5-1 to TRBJ1-1; a weak D match, TRBD1 (5 bases). V was cut by 0 bases and J by 3 bases, with 12 bases left in between. The CDR3 sequence is 15 residues long. CDR1 SGHRS and CDR2 YFSETQ come from the germline V gene.

This clone was observed a few times. The J gene is TRBJ1-1, the V gene TRBV5-6, with D uncertain. V lost 2 bases and J 0 bases, leaving 8 bases between the germline ends. Germline assignment: CDR1 SGHDT and CDR2 YYEEEE. The CDR3 contains 14 residues. This chain's CDR3 is CASSFGVLNTEAFF. The CDR3 DNA is TGTGCCAGCAGCTTCGGGGTACTGAACACTGAAGCTTTCTTT.

This chain links TRBV5-1 with TRBJ2-2, with TRBD1 matching 7 bases. Losses at the gene ends were 0 bases for V and 2 bases for J; bases not matched to a gene: 7. CDR1 and CDR2 from the germline V gene are SGHRS and YFSETQ. The CDR3 is 17 amino acids. The DNA for the CDR3 is TGCGCCAGCAGCTTGGCCCTCGGGACAGTTAACACCGGGGAGCTGTTTTTT. It yields the protein CASSLALGTVNTGELFF.

The chain carries TRBV10-1 and TRBJ1-1, with no clear D. V lost 5 bases and J 3 bases, leaving 13 bases between the germline ends. The CDR3 extends over 14 amino acids. Germline V CDR1 and CDR2: WNHNN, SYGVQD (reference sequence). As DNA, the CDR3 is TGCGCCAGCAGTCCTACTCAGAGGGACACTGAAGCTTTCTTT. The encoded protein is CASSPTQRDTEAFF.

The V gene is TRBV7-3, the J gene TRBJ2-1; weak D call: TRBD1 (5 bases). V lost 3 bases and J 5 bases, leaving 8 bases between the germline ends. The germline CDR1 and CDR2 sequences are SGHTA and FQGTGA. The CDR3 extends over 13 amino acids. Written as DNA, the CDR3 is TGTGCCAGCAGCTTTAGCAGGGACAATGAGCAGTTCTTC. As protein: CASSFSRDNEQFF.

The chain recombines TRBV7-9 with TRBJ2-1, with TRBD1 identical over 8 bases. Per the germline V gene, CDR1 is SEHNR and CDR2 is FQNEAQ (reference sequence). The J segment lost 3 bases and the V segment lost 2 bases, leaving 3 bases of the junction unmatched. The CDR3 has 15 amino acids. The CDR3 DNA is TGTGCCAGCAGCTTATGGACAGGGCTCTACAATGAGCAGTTCTTC. Encoded protein: CASSLWTGLYNEQFF.

This clone was seen only once. The chain combines TRBV7-3 with TRBJ1-1; D gene unclear. The CDR3 loop spans 16 amino acids. With 2 bases removed from V and 1 base from J, the gap between germline ends came to 14 bases. CDR1 and CDR2 from the germline V gene are SGHTA and FQGTGA. The CDR3 DNA follows: TGTGCCAGCAGCTTATCTCCGGGAACAGCGAACACTGAAGCTTTCTTT. Translated: CASSLSPGTANTEAFF.